This passage covers 23 T cell receptor beta chains from one sample sequenced in a study of blood T cell repertoires in COVID-19. Sequencing was performed with immunoSEQ multiplex PCR; in TCRdb, only in-frame clones are kept and a portion is missing. Of 150,000 to 200,000 clones listed, 92% are singletons. Material for sequencing was peripheral blood. The receptors originated from a young man with COVID-19, enrolled during active disease.

This sequence joins TRBV9 and TRBJ2-2; 7 bases are shared with TRBD2. Germline CDR1 is SGDLS and CDR2 is YYNGEE. This CDR3 is built from 16 residues. Germline trimming cut 0 bases from V and 1 base from J; bases unmatched to any gene: 3. CDR3 amino acids: CASSVESGKNTGELFF. In nucleotides, the CDR3 is TGTGCCAGCAGCGTAGAGAGCGGGAAGAACACCGGGGAGCTGTTTTTT.

V usage is TRBV5-4 and J usage is TRBJ1-2, with D possibly being TRBD1 (5 bases). The CDR3 is 16 amino acids. Trimming took 4 bases from V and 4 from J, leaving 20 bases between them. Looked up from germline, CDR1 is SGHNT and CDR2 is YYREEE (reference sequence). The CDR3 nucleotides read TGTGCCAGCAGCCTCTCAATGGGGGGGGGAGGCTATGGCTACACCTTC. This translates into CASSLSMGGGGYGYTF.

The rearrangement uses TRBV3-1 (or the pseudogene TRBV3-2) and TRBJ1-3, with no clear D. V lost 4 bases and J lost 2, with 18 bases in between. The length of the CDR3 is 17 residues. Germline CDR1 LGHDT, CDR2 YNNKEL (reference sequence). The CDR3 DNA reads TGTGCCAGCAGCCTGGAGGGAAGGGTTTCAGCTGGAAACACCATATATTTT. Its translation is CASSLEGRVSAGNTIYF.

CDR3 DNA sequence: TGTGCCAGCAGTTCCCCCCTTAGCTCCTACAATGAGCAGTTCTTC. Protein: CASSSPLSSYNEQFF. The chain is built from TRBV27 and TRBJ2-1; D is undetermined. Germline values: CDR1 MNHEY, CDR2 SMNVEV (reference sequence). There are 15 residues in the CDR3. The V end lost 4 bases, the J end lost 0 bases, and 10 bases lay between the germline ends.

This rearrangement joins TRBV30 to TRBJ2-1; perhaps TRBD2 as D (5 bases). The V gene lost 2 bases and the J gene lost 7 bases, with 15 bases spanning the gap. CDR3 length: 14 residues. Germline-derived CDR1 and CDR2 are GTSNPN and SVGIG (reference sequence). The CDR3 DNA follows: TGTGCCTGGAGTCTGAGGGCCGGCGTGAATGAGCAGTTCTTC. It encodes CAWSLRAGVNEQFF.

The rearrangement uses TRBV19 and TRBJ1-3; D gene uncertain. CDR3 size: 16 residues. Trimming took off 8 bases at V and 4 bases at J, with 21 bases between the two ends. Germline-derived CDR1 and CDR2 are LNHDA and SQIVND (reference sequence). This CDR3 reads CASDRGGRVVGNTIYF. DNA for the CDR3: TGTGCCAGTGACCGTGGAGGGCGCGTGGTAGGAAACACCATATATTTT.

The chain employs TRBV19 and TRBJ2-6; 7 nucleotides match TRBD1. This CDR3 region has 15 residues. Per germline, CDR1 LNHDA and CDR2 SQIVND (reference sequence). The trim removed 7 bases at V and 0 bases at J, leaving 3 bases unmatched. The CDR3 reads CASKGQSSGANVLTF. CDR3 in DNA: TGTGCCAGTAAGGGACAGAGCTCTGGGGCCAACGTCCTGACTTTC.

The chain is built from TRBV10-3 and TRBJ1-3; no reliable D call. The CDR3 extends over 15 amino acids. The germline gives CDR1 ENHRY, CDR2 SYGVKD. V was trimmed by 4 bases and J by 2 bases, leaving 12 bases between them. The CDR3 reads CAISAVAGAGNTIYF. CDR3 nucleotide sequence: TGTGCCATCAGTGCAGTCGCGGGTGCTGGAAACACCATATATTTT.

This chain joins TRBV19 and TRBJ2-7; perhaps TRBD2 as D (5 bases). This CDR3 has 14 amino acids. The germline V gene encodes CDR1 LNHDA and CDR2 SQIVND (reference sequence). Deletions cut 5 bases from V and 3 bases from J, with 14 bases between. The CDR3 coding sequence is TGTGCCAGTAGTGTCTACCACGGAGGCTACGAGCAGTACTTC. Protein product: CASSVYHGGYEQYF. Complete variable domain (other parts from reference TRBV19 and TRBJ2-7): DGGITQSPKYLFRKEGQNVTLSCEQNLNHDAMYWYRQDPGQGLRLIYYSQIVNDFQKGDIAEGYSVSREKKESFPLTVTSAQKNPTAFYLCASSVYHGGYEQYFGPGTRLTVT.

The rearrangement uses TRBV6-2 or TRBV6-3 and TRBJ1-5, with 11 bases matching TRBD1. J was trimmed by 7 bases and V by 6 bases; bases with no gene match: 8. Germline V gene sequence: CDR1 MNHEY, CDR2 SVGEGT. The CDR3 totals 15 residues. The CDR3 spells CASSPGTGGWQPQHF. CDR3 sequence (DNA): TGTGCCAGCAGCCCGGGGACAGGGGGTTGGCAGCCCCAGCATTTT.

The chain couples TRBV19 to TRBJ1-1; a weak D match, TRBD1 (5 bases). Trimming stripped 5 bases from V and 4 bases from J, with 17 bases between. This CDR3 has 15 amino acids. Germline assignment: CDR1 LNHDA and CDR2 SQIVND (reference sequence). The CDR3 sequence: CASSWGGEGRTEAFF. The DNA for the CDR3 is TGTGCCAGTAGTTGGGGAGGGGAAGGACGCACTGAAGCTTTCTTT.

The V and J genes are TRBV6-5 and TRBJ1-2, with no clear D. CDR1 and CDR2 from the germline V gene are MNHEY and SVGAGI. The CDR3 is made up of 14 amino acids. Trimming took 8 bases from V and 4 from J, leaving 17 bases between them. The CDR3 DNA is TGTGCCAGCCGTAATCCATTCGGCGGCTATGGCTACACCTTC. Translated, it gives CASRNPFGGYGYTF.

The chain recombines TRBV29-1 with TRBJ1-2; D call uncertain. The germline V gene encodes CDR1 SQVTM and CDR2 ANQGSEA. The CDR3 is 11 residues long. Trimming stripped 6 bases from V and 1 base from J, with 6 bases between. This CDR3 reads CSVLVNYGYTF. The CDR3 DNA follows: TGCAGCGTATTAGTTAACTATGGCTACACCTTC.

The chain has TRBV13 and TRBJ2-3; D may be TRBD2 (7 bases). V gave up 2 bases and J gave up 6 bases, with 15 bases separating them. CDR3 length: 15 residues. Germline V lookup: CDR1 PRHDT, CDR2 FYEKMQ (reference sequence). In DNA, the CDR3 is TGTGCCAGCAGCTTAACACGGGGGGCCTCGGATACGCAGTATTTT. It codes for CASSLTRGASDTQYF.

This clone has only one observation. V and J are TRBV6-5 and TRBJ2-1; 11 nucleotides agree with TRBD2. After removal of 6 bases from V and 7 bases from J, the junction contained 8 bases not matched to a gene. Germline loops: CDR1 MNHEY, CDR2 SVGAGI. The CDR3 consists of 15 residues. This chain's CDR3 is CASRTSGARANEQFF. CDR3 in DNA: TGTGCCAGCAGGACTAGCGGGGCCCGGGCGAATGAGCAGTTCTTC.

This chain uses TRBV4-3 with TRBJ1-1; possible D gene TRBD1, 6 bases. The germline CDR1 and CDR2 sequences are LGHNA and YSLEER. The CDR3 covers 15 residues. The V end lost 0 bases, the J end lost 3 bases, and 11 bases lay between the germline ends. CDR3 DNA sequence: TGCGCCAGCAGCCAAGATCGGGCAGGGGACACTGAAGCTTTCTTT. Translating it yields CASSQDRAGDTEAFF.

This clone has only a few counts. The V and J genes are TRBV6-2 or TRBV6-3 and TRBJ2-7, with D perhaps matching TRBD1 (6 bases). Germline V gives CDR1 MNHEY, CDR2 SVGEGT. V lost 2 bases and J lost 0, with 11 bases in between. The CDR3 is 15 residues long. The CDR3 region has the DNA TGTGCCAGCAGTTACACAGGGCAGTCCTCCTACGAGCAGTACTTC. This gives the protein CASSYTGQSSYEQYF.

The chain is built from TRBV10-3 and TRBJ1-3; D is unclear. The CDR3 consists of 15 residues. V lost 2 bases, J lost 4 bases, and 12 bases lay in between. Germline assignment: CDR1 ENHRY and CDR2 SYGVKD. CDR3 protein: CAISENNSVGNTIYF. The CDR3 region has the DNA TGTGCCATCAGTGAGAATAACAGTGTGGGAAACACCATATATTTT.

CDR3 loop: CASSLQVTEAFF. In nucleotides, the CDR3 is TGTGCCAGCAGTCTACAGGTGACTGAAGCTTTCTTT. The J gene is TRBJ1-1, the V gene TRBV28, with D maybe TRBD1 (5 bases). The CDR3 consists of 12 residues. Between the trimmed V and J ends, which lost 5 bases and 5 bases, there was a span of 9 bases. In germline, CDR1 is MDHEN, CDR2 SYDVKM.

The chain joins TRBV11-2 to TRBJ2-7, with 11 bases fitting TRBD1. This CDR3 is 15 amino acids long. Germline CDR1 reads SGHAT; CDR2 reads FQNNGV. J was trimmed by 3 bases and V by 3 bases; bases with no gene match: 4. This chain's CDR3 is CASSLGTGGYYEQYF. The CDR3 DNA reads as TGTGCCAGCAGCTTGGGGACAGGGGGTTACTACGAGCAGTACTTC.

The genes are TRBV2 and TRBJ2-1; weak D call: TRBD1 (5 bases). There are 14 residues in the CDR3. Trimming took 1 base from V and 2 from J, leaving 6 bases between them. CDR1 SNHLY and CDR2 FYNNEI come from the germline V gene. The CDR3, as DNA: TGTGCCAGCAGTGAAGTCAGGGCCTACAATGAGCAGTTCTTC. This sequence encodes CASSEVRAYNEQFF.

V and J are TRBV29-1 and TRBJ2-7; D is perhaps TRBD1 (5 bases). The V gene lost 6 bases and the J gene lost 7 bases, with 22 bases spanning the gap. CDR1 and CDR2 (germline): SQVTM, ANQGSEA. This CDR3 comprises 14 residues. CDR3 bases: TGCAGCGTGGGGCGGAGCGCCAGATCCGGTGAGCAGTACTTC. Its protein is CSVGRSARSGEQYF.

The chain is built from TRBV4-3 and TRBJ2-3, with 12 bases matching TRBD2. V gave up 0 bases and J gave up 4 bases; unmatched junction bases: 2. CDR3 length: 16 residues. From germline, CDR1 is LGHNA and CDR2 YSLEER. The CDR3 is CASSQDLAGGPDTQYF. DNA of the CDR3: TGCGCCAGCAGCCAAGATCTAGCGGGAGGGCCAGATACGCAGTATTTT.